Following are 17 T cell receptor beta chains from one sample sequenced in a study of post-analysis software for immune sequencing data. Points from the study as a whole: TRBV5-6, TRBV5-1 and TRBV20-1 belonged to a set of roughly 5 TRBV segments that were more frequent in patients than controls.

These receptors are not linked to any known antigen. Prepared TCR beta cDNA libraries contained unique molecular identifiers. TCRdb reanalysed the PCR reads using MiXCR and keeps one entry per CDR3 protein. The sample lists 500,000 to 600,000 distinct CDR3 sequences, 44% occurring once. The material sequenced was blood. Source of these receptors: a girl aged 5-17 years with multiple sclerosis.

This clonotype was seen only a few times. This sequence joins TRBV10-2 and TRBJ2-1, with unresolved D. The germline V and J ends were trimmed by 7 bases and 0 bases, with 13 bases remaining between them. From germline, CDR1 is WSHSY and CDR2 SAAADI. The CDR3 has 15 amino acids. CDR3 amino acids: CASTEVGSSYNEQFF. The CDR3 bases are TGCGCCAGCACAGAGGTGGGGTCCTCCTACAATGAGCAGTTCTTC.

This clonotype was seen only a few times. The genes are TRBV3-1 and TRBJ2-5; D is perhaps TRBD1 or TRBD2 (5 bases each). This CDR3 comprises 15 residues. From germline, CDR1 is LGHDT and CDR2 YNNKEL (reference sequence). The germline V and J ends were trimmed by 0 bases and 9 bases, with 17 bases remaining between them. CDR3 loop: CASSQEWGTRRPQYF. The CDR3, as DNA: TGTGCCAGCAGCCAAGAGTGGGGGACGAGGAGGCCCCAGTACTTC.

Note on this clonotype: Sequence at one end of the junction differs from germline and may be a read error. The chain combines TRBV7-2 with TRBJ2-5, with D perhaps being TRBD1 or TRBD2 (5 bases each). CDR1 is SGHTA and CDR2 is FQGNSA in the germline V gene. The CDR3 loop spans 13 amino acids. The CDR3 loop reads CAGSWGGLETQYF. As DNA, the CDR3 is TGTGCCGGCAGCTGGGGCGGGCTAGAGACCCAGTACTTC.

V usage is TRBV7-9 and J usage is TRBJ2-1; D gene ambiguous. Trimming left V 1 base short and J 15 bases short, with 16 bases between. CDR1 is SEHNR and CDR2 is FQNEAQ in the germline V gene (reference sequence). This CDR3 is 13 amino acids long. The CDR3 sequence is CASSLEGLHHTFF. The CDR3 region has the DNA TGTGCCAGCAGCTTAGAGGGCCTACACCACACGTTCTTC.

This chain uses TRBV27 with TRBJ2-1, with TRBD2 as a possible D gene (5 bases). The CDR3 runs to 17 residues. CDR1 and CDR2 from the germline V gene are MNHEY and SMNVEV (reference sequence). V was trimmed by 5 bases and J by 4 bases, leaving 21 bases between them. This CDR3 is CASSIFSSSSTYNEQFF. CDR3 nucleotides: TGTGCCAGCAGTATTTTTTCTAGCTCCTCAACTTACAATGAGCAGTTCTTC.

The rearrangement links TRBV7-8 to TRBJ1-1; TRBD1 aligns across 8 bases. Germline CDR1 and CDR2: SGHVS and FQNEAQ. Trimming took 0 bases from V and 9 from J; bases not matched to a gene: 6. This CDR3 has 14 residues. In nucleotides, the CDR3 is TGTGCCAGCAGCTTAGCCCAGGGGGCGCGAAAAGCTTTCTTT. This translates into CASSLAQGARKAFF. Variable domain in full (rest from reference TRBV7-8 and TRBJ1-1): GAGVSQSPRYKVAKRGQDVALRCDPISGHVSLFWYQQALGQGPEFLTYFQNEAQLDKSGLPSDRFFAERPEGSVSTLKIQRTQQEDSAVYLCASSLAQGARKAFFGQGTRLTVV.

This clonotype showed up just a few times. The CDR3 reads CASSQGPGQLSYNSPLHF. The CDR3 DNA is TGCGCCAGCAGCCAAGGACCGGGACAGCTCTCCTATAATTCACCCCTCCACTTT. The gene calls are TRBV4-1 and TRBJ1-6; 7 positions match TRBD1. CDR1 is MGHRA and CDR2 is YSYEKL in the germline V gene. The V gene end was trimmed by 1 base and the J gene end by 0 bases; junction bases not matched to a gene: 6. The CDR3 has 18 amino acids.

The rearrangement uses TRBV7-9 and TRBJ2-7; the match to TRBD2 covers 7 bases. The CDR3 is 14 residues long. Germline V gene data show CDR1 as SEHNR and CDR2 as FQNEAQ (reference sequence). Trimming cost V 4 bases and J 3 bases; bases outside gene matches: 6. CDR3 nucleotides: TGTGCCAGCAGCTCCGGGGGGACGGACTACGAGCAGTACTTC. Amino acids: CASSSGGTDYEQYF. Using reference TRBV7-9 and TRBJ2-7 for the parts outside the CDR3, the full variable domain is DTGVSQNPRHKITKRGQNVTFRCDPISEHNRLYWYRQTLGQGPEFLTYFQNEAQLEKSRLLSDRFSAERPKGSFSTLEIQRTEQGDSAMYLCASSSGGTDYEQYFGPGTRLTVT.

Remarks on this clonotype: One end of the junction is discordant with germline, which a read error may explain. The genes are TRBV7-7 and TRBJ2-5, with TRBD2 matching 11 bases. Germline assignment: CDR1 SSHAT and CDR2 FNYEAQ (reference sequence). The CDR3 totals 15 residues. This CDR3 is CASSYTSGSTETQYF. CDR3 sequence (DNA): TGTGCTAGCAGCTACACTAGCGGGAGTACTGAGACCCAGTACTTC.

This clonotype was seen a handful of times. The chain joins TRBV7-2 to TRBJ2-1; the match to TRBD2 covers 11 bases. The germline V gene encodes CDR1 SGHTA and CDR2 FQGNSA. The CDR3 sequence is 16 residues long. The V segment lost 5 bases and the J segment 2 bases; nucleotides outside the gene matches: 5. The CDR3 DNA reads TGTGCCAGCAGCCGTGGGACTAGCGGCCCCTACAATGAGCAGTTCTTC. Translation gives CASSRGTSGPYNEQFF.

This clonotype appeared a few times. The V call is TRBV5-1, the J call TRBJ2-7; 11 bases align to TRBD2. The germline gives CDR1 SGHRS, CDR2 YFSETQ. Germline trimming cut 4 bases from V and 4 bases from J; bases unmatched to any gene: 10. This CDR3 comprises 16 residues. CDR3 sequence (DNA): TGCGCCAGCAGCATAGTAGCGGGAGGGCCGGTATACGAGCAGTACTTC. Translated: CASSIVAGGPVYEQYF.

The J gene is TRBJ2-3, the V gene TRBV20-1; 8 bases are a match to TRBD1. Germline trimming cut 0 bases from V and 0 bases from J; bases unmatched to any gene: 8. CDR1 is DFQATT and CDR2 is SNEGSKA in the germline V gene (reference sequence). The CDR3 runs 17 residues. In DNA, the CDR3 is TGCAGTGCTAGAGATGAGACAGGGGAAGGAAGCACAGATACGCAGTATTTT. This translates into CSARDETGEGSTDTQYF.

The rearrangement links TRBV11-2 to TRBJ2-1, with D tentatively TRBD2 (7 bases). V gave up 4 bases and J gave up 8 bases, with 24 bases separating them. The CDR3 totals 17 residues. Germline CDR1 reads SGHAT; CDR2 reads FQNNGV. CDR3 sequence: CASSSAGGGLLHDEQFF. CDR3 nucleotides: TGTGCCAGCAGCTCAGCGGGCGGGGGCCTCCTACACGATGAGCAGTTCTTC.

The CDR3 protein is CASSYSSSGRLLSTDTQYF. The CDR3 DNA sequence: TGTGCCAGCAGTTACTCCTCTAGCGGGAGGCTGCTTAGCACAGATACGCAGTATTTT. The rearrangement uses TRBV6-5 and TRBJ2-3; TRBD2 matches 11 bases. V lost 0 bases to trimming and J lost 0 bases; unmatched junction nucleotides: 8. CDR3 length: 19 residues. Germline V gene data show CDR1 as MNHEY and CDR2 as SVGAGI.

This clonotype turned up a few times. The chain has TRBV12-3 or TRBV12-4 and TRBJ2-7, with D perhaps TRBD1 (6 bases). This CDR3 comprises 11 residues. V was shortened by 6 bases and J by 9 bases, with 12 bases between the two germline ends. In DNA form, the CDR3 reads TGTGCCAGCAGGCACCGACAGGTGCAGTACTTC. Residues: CASRHRQVQYF.

The chain links TRBV7-9 to TRBJ2-3; TRBD2 aligns across 7 bases. CDR3 length equals 15 residues. Trimming took 5 bases from V and 1 from J; bases not matched to a gene: 6. In germline, CDR1 is SEHNR, CDR2 FQNEAQ (reference sequence). The CDR3 sequence: CASSPTSVRTDTQYF. The CDR3 DNA reads TGTGCCAGCAGCCCCACTAGCGTACGCACAGATACGCAGTATTTT. The whole variable domain, filled in from reference TRBV7-9 and TRBJ2-3, reads DTGVSQNPRHKITKRGQNVTFRCDPISEHNRLYWYRQTLGQGPEFLTYFQNEAQLEKSRLLSDRFSAERPKGSFSTLEIQRTEQGDSAMYLCASSPTSVRTDTQYFGPGTRLTVL.

This clonotype showed up just once. The CDR3 ends on some other residue instead of the conserved phenylalanine or tryptophan, so this is likely a read error. J is TRBJ1-5 and V is TRBV12-3 or TRBV12-4; D unclear. The V end lost 7 bases, the J end lost 4 bases, and 11 bases lay between the germline ends. The CDR3 contains 13 residues. The CDR3 loop is CASMIEVNQPQHV. CDR3 sequence (DNA): TGTGCCAGCATGATCGAGGTTAATCAGCCCCAGCATGTT.